Reported below is one TCR beta chain. Antigen specificity is unknown. The data were taken from a study of cytomegalovirus exposure and HLA in healthy donors. Study conclusions and caveats: Later, an analysis found that TCR clusters from the first cohort tended to co-occur in the 120 or so validation repertoires.

Sequenced by immunoSEQ multiplex PCR; TCRdb stores in-frame clones only, minus some. In the table there are some 130,000 clones, about 88% of which are singletons. V was cut by 1 base and J by 4 bases, with 16 bases left in between. Germline CDR1 is MGHRA and CDR2 is YSYEKL. The CDR3 runs 16 residues. The donors were in the approximately 120-subject validation cohort; that cohort was separate from the approximately 700-subject first cohort. The sequenced sample consisted of PBMCs. The receptor was derived from a man younger than 45 in good health and CMV-seronegative. The V gene is TRBV4-1, the J gene TRBJ1-1; D might be TRBD1 (5 bases). The CDR3 region is CASSQVEKGMSTEAFF. In DNA form, the CDR3 reads TGCGCCAGCAGCCAAGTAGAGAAGGGGATGAGCACTGAAGCTTTCTTT.